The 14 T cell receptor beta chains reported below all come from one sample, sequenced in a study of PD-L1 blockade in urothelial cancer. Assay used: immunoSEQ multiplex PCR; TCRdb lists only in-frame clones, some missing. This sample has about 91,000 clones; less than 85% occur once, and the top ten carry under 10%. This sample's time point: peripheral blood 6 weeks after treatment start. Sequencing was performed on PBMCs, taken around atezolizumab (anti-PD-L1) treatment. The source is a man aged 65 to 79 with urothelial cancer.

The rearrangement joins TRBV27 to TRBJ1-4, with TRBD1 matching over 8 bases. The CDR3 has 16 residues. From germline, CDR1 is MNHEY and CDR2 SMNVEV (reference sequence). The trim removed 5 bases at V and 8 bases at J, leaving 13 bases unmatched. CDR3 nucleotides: TGTGCCAGCAGTCCAACCGGACAGGGAAGGGAAGAAAAACTGTTTTTT. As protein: CASSPTGQGREEKLFF.

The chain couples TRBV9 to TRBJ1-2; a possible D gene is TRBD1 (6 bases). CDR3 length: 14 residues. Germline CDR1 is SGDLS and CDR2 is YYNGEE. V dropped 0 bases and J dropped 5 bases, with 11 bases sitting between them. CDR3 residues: CASSVGGQTYGYTF. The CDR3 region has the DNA TGTGCCAGCAGCGTAGGAGGACAGACGTATGGCTACACCTTC.

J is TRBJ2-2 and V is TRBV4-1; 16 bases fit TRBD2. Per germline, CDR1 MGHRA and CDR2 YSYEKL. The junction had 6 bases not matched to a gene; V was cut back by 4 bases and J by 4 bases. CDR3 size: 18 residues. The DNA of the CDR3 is TGCGCCAGCAGCCGGGGACTAGCGGGAGGGCGTGGCACCGGGGAGCTGTTTTTT. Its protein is CASSRGLAGGRGTGELFF.

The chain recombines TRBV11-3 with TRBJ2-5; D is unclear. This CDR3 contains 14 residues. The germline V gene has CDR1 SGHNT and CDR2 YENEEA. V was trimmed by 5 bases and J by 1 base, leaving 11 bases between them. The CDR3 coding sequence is TGTGCCAGCAGCCTCCGCGCGATCCAAGAGACCCAGTACTTC. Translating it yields CASSLRAIQETQYF.

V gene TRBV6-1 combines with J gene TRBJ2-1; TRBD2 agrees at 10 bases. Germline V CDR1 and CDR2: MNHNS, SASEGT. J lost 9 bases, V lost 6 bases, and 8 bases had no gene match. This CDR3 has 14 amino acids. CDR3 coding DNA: TGTGCCAGCAGAAGGCTAGCGGGGGAGGGTGAGCAGTTCTTC. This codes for CASRRLAGEGEQFF.

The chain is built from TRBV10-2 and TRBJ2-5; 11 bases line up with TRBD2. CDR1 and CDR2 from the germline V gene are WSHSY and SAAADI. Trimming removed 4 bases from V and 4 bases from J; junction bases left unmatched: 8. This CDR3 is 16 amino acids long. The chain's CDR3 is CASSVPTSGTRETQYF. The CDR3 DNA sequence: TGCGCCAGCAGTGTGCCGACTAGCGGGACGAGAGAGACCCAGTACTTC.

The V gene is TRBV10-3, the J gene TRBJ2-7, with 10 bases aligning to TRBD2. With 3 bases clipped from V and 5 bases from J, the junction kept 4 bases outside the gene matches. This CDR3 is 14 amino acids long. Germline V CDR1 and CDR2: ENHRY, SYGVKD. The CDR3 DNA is TGTGCCATCAGTGATGGTCTAGCGGGGGACGAGCAGTACTTC. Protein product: CAISDGLAGDEQYF.

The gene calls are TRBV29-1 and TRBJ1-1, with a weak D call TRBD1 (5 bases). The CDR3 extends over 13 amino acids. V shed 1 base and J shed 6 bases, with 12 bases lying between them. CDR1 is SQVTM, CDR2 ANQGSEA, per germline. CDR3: CSVEGGEVAEAFF. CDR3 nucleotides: TGCAGCGTTGAAGGGGGGGAGGTGGCTGAAGCTTTCTTT.

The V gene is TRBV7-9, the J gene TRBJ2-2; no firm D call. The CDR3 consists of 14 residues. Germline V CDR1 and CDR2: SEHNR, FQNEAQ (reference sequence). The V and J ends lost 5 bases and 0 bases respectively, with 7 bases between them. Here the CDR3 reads CASSPHANTGELFF. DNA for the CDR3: TGTGCCAGCAGCCCACACGCGAACACCGGGGAGCTGTTTTTT.

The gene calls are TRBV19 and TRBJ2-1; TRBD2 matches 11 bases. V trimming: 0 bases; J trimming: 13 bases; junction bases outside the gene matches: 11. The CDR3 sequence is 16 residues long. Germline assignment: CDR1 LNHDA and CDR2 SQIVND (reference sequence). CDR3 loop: CASSIDHGASGGTQFF. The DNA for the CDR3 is TGTGCCAGTAGTATAGATCATGGAGCTAGCGGGGGGACCCAGTTCTTC.

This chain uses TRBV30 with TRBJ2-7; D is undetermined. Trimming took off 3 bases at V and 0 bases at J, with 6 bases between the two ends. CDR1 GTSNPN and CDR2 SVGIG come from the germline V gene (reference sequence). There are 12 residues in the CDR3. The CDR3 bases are TGTGCCTGGAGCTGGAGCTCCTACGAGCAGTACTTC. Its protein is CAWSWSSYEQYF.

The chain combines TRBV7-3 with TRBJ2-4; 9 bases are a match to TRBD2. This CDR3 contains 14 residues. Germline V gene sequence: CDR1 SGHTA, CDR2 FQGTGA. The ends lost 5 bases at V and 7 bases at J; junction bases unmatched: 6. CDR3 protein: CASSQVAGANIQYF. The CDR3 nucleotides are TGTGCCAGCAGCCAAGTAGCGGGGGCCAACATTCAGTACTTC. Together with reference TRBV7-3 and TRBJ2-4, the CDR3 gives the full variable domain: GAGVSQTPSNKVTEKGKYVELRCDPISGHTALYWYRQSLGQGPEFLIYFQGTGAADDSGLPNDRFFAVRPEGSVSTLKIQRTERGDSAVYLCASSQVAGANIQYFGAGTRLSVL.

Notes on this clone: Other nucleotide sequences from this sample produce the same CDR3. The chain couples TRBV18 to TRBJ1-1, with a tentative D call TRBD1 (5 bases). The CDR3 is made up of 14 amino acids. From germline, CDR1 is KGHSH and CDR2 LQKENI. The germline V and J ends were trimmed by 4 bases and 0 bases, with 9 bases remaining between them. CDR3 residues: CASSRQSMNTEAFF. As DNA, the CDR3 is TGTGCCAGCTCACGACAGTCGATGAACACTGAAGCTTTCTTT.

CDR3 residues: CATSRGQGTGELFF. As DNA, the CDR3 is TGTGCCACCAGCAGGGGACAGGGGACCGGGGAGCTGTTTTTT. The rearrangement links TRBV15 to TRBJ2-2; 10 nucleotides agree with TRBD1. J lost 5 bases, V lost 3 bases, and 0 bases had no gene match. In germline, CDR1 is LNHNV, CDR2 YYDKDF (reference sequence). This CDR3 spans 14 amino acids.